A selection of T cell receptor beta chains follows, all from one sample in a study of CD8 T cells in Susac syndrome. TCRdb analysed the immunoSEQ multiplex PCR reads with MiXCR anew, one entry per CDR3 protein. The table has 200,000 or so distinct CDR3 sequences, around 95% seen once; the top ten hold about 0.093%. Source material: CD4+ T cells from PBMCs. The receptors stem from a human donor with multiple sclerosis. CDR3s include the opening cysteine and the closing phenylalanine or tryptophan. D genes are given only for firm matches.

J,D,V,length,CDR3,DNA
TRBJ2-3,TRBD1,TRBV20-1,16,CSAIRGGTGGTDTQYF,TGCAGTGCTATAAGAGGGGGGACAGGGGGCACAGATACGCAGTATTTT
TRBJ2-1,TRBD1,TRBV20-1,14,CSARGDRGLDEQFF,TGCAGTGCTAGAGGGGACAGGGGATTGGATGAGCAGTTCTTC
TRBJ2-7,NA,TRBV20-1,14,CSAPDRGRHYEQYF,TGCAGTGCTCCGGACAGAGGGAGACACTACGAGCAGTACTTC
TRBJ1-6,NA,TRBV19,19,CASSHVPLRGRASNSPLHF,TGTGCCAGTAGCCACGTGCCCCTCAGGGGCCGCGCCTCGAATTCACCCCTCCACTTT
TRBJ2-7,TRBD2,TRBV5-1,16,CASSTRTSGGSNEQYF,TGCGCCAGCAGCACTCGGACTAGCGGGGGTTCCAACGAGCAGTACTTC
TRBJ2-3,NA,TRBV5-1,11,CASSWEDRLDF,TGCGCCAGCAGCTGGGAGGACAGGTTGGATTTT
TRBJ2-2,NA,TRBV2,12,CASSTLTGELFF,TGTGCCAGCTCAACACTCACCGGGGAGCTGTTTTTT
TRBJ2-5,NA,TRBV27,15,CASSSDGTPSETQYF,TGTGCCAGCAGTTCCGACGGGACTCCTAGTGAGACCCAGTACTTC
TRBJ2-7,TRBD1,TRBV6-6,15,CASSSQTGGRNEQYF,TGTGCCAGCAGTTCCCAGACAGGGGGCCGGAACGAGCAGTACTTC
TRBJ2-3,TRBD2,TRBV7-9,16,CASSLARGSPVDTQYF,TGTGCCAGCAGCTTAGCGCGGGGGTCGCCCGTGGATACGCAGTATTTT
TRBJ1-1,TRBD1,TRBV15,15,CATSRDNRGWTEAFF,TGTGCCACCAGCAGAGATAACAGGGGGTGGACTGAAGCTTTCTTT
TRBJ2-1,NA,TRBV9,13,CASSEAGAHEQFF,TGTGCCAGCAGCGAGGCGGGGGCCCATGAGCAGTTCTTC
TRBJ1-6,TRBD1,TRBV9,15,CASSVSGTGNSPLHF,TGTGCCAGCAGCGTTTCCGGGACAGGGAATTCACCCCTCCACTTT
TRBJ2-5,TRBD1,TRBV7-2,14,CASSLPGQVETQYF,TGTGCCAGCAGCTTACCAGGACAGGTAGAGACCCAGTACTTC
TRBJ2-5,NA,TRBV5-1,15,CASSPEGGLRKTQYF,TGCGCCAGCAGCCCCGAGGGGGGTCTGAGGAAGACCCAGTACTTC
TRBJ2-5,NA,TRBV20-1,13,CSASGGNTETQYF,TGCAGTGCTAGTGGCGGAAACACAGAGACCCAGTACTTC
TRBJ2-5,TRBD1,TRBV6-1,16,CASSQSGGSRAGTQYF,TGTGCCAGCAGTCAATCAGGGGGCTCCAGAGCGGGGACCCAGTACTTC
TRBJ1-2,TRBD1,TRBV5-4,15,CASRPKPGQPYGYTF,TGTGCCAGCAGACCGAAACCGGGACAGCCCTATGGCTACACCTTC
TRBJ1-5,NA,TRBV20-1,13,CSARRAGNQPQHF,TGCAGTGCTAGGAGGGCGGGGAATCAGCCCCAGCATTTT
TRBJ2-1,NA,TRBV6-2/TRBV6-3,13,CASSYSSPLEQFF,TGTGCCAGCAGTTACTCGTCTCCCCTGGAGCAGTTCTTC
TRBJ2-1,TRBD2,TRBV7-7,15,CASSPGTSGGGEQFF,TGTGCTAGCAGCCCGGGGACTAGCGGGGGTGGAGAGCAGTTCTTC
TRBJ1-1,NA,TRBV9,15,CASSVDSYTNTEAFF,TGTGCCAGCAGCGTAGATTCGTACACTAACACTGAAGCTTTCTTT
TRBJ1-2,TRBD1,TRBV7-2,14,CASSPRTGDYGYTF,TGTGCCAGCAGCCCCCGGACAGGGGACTATGGCTACACCTTC